What follows are 30 T cell receptor beta chains derived from one specimen sequenced in a study of shared clonotypes between healthy human individuals (dated by TCRdb to the early 2020s). Library preparation used the immunoSEQ multiplex PCR assay. TCRdb carries this immuneACCESS record with in-frame sequences only. Its versions omit some clonotypes, under half of them owing to an unresolved V gene in the studies checked, with the rest unexplained. Here the sample has some 2 million clones; approximately 95% occur a single time. The top ten clones comprise 0.13% of the sample. Sequenced material: naive CD4+ T cells sorted from blood. The sample's cell subset or site label is to be understood as: CD45RA+ positively selected. These receptor sequences come from a man aged 18 to 35 in good health.

As for this clone: This sample also contains other DNA sequences that code for the same CDR3. The chain recombines TRBV28 with TRBJ1-4; D is perhaps TRBD1 (5 bases). The CDR3 extends over 10 amino acids. CDR1 MDHEN and CDR2 SYDVKM come from the germline V gene. CDR3 DNA: TGTGCTTCTGGGGGTGAAAAACTGTTTTTT. It is translated as CASGGEKLFF.

This chain joins TRBV9 and TRBJ2-2; the D is unclear. V was clipped by 0 bases and J by 2 bases, with 8 bases between them. The CDR3 has 15 residues. CDR1 is SGDLS and CDR2 is YYNGEE in the germline V gene. CDR3 bases: TGTGCCAGCAGCGTAGCCCTGGGAAACACCGGGGAGCTGTTTTTT. Protein product: CASSVALGNTGELFF.

The chain links TRBV18 to TRBJ2-3; D is possibly TRBD2 (5 bases). The germline V gene encodes CDR1 KGHSH and CDR2 LQKENI. The ends were cut back, 3 bases at V and 3 bases at J, with 10 bases in the middle. The CDR3 has 14 amino acids. CDR3 coding DNA: TGTGCCAGCTCACCTATCGGAGGTACAGATACGCAGTATTTT. Protein: CASSPIGGTDTQYF.

This clone appeared a single time. The genes are TRBV18 and TRBJ2-1; 9 nucleotides match TRBD2. V lost 4 bases and J lost 6; bases outside the gene matches: 10. The CDR3 is 16 amino acids. From germline, CDR1 is KGHSH and CDR2 LQKENI. CDR3 DNA sequence: TGTGCCAGCTCACTCATAGCGGGGGAGGGCATCAATGAGCAGTTCTTC. Protein product: CASSLIAGEGINEQFF.

V is TRBV5-1 and J is TRBJ2-1; 13 nucleotides match TRBD2. The CDR3 length is 15 residues. V lost 4 bases, J lost 7 bases, and 5 bases stayed unmatched. Germline CDR1 and CDR2: SGHRS and YFSETQ. This CDR3 reads CASSLGTSGVNEQFF. In nucleotides, the CDR3 is TGCGCCAGCAGCCTTGGGACTAGCGGGGTTAATGAGCAGTTCTTC.

V and J are TRBV5-1 and TRBJ1-5; D unresolved. Per germline, CDR1 SGHRS and CDR2 YFSETQ. The CDR3 sequence is 14 residues long. Trimming took off 4 bases at V and 0 bases at J, with 8 bases between the two ends. CDR3 nucleotide sequence: TGCGCCAGCAGCCCCGGCAGTAGCAATCAGCCCCAGCATTTT. Protein: CASSPGSSNQPQHF.

This chain uses TRBV6-6 with TRBJ2-7; 8 positions match TRBD1. Losses at the gene ends were 6 bases for V and 5 bases for J; bases not matched to a gene: 9. The CDR3 covers 14 residues. Germline CDR1 reads MNHNY; CDR2 reads SVGAGI (reference sequence). The CDR3 DNA sequence: TGTGCCAGCAGAGCCCGACAGGGGAGTGACGAGCAGTACTTC. This gives the protein CASRARQGSDEQYF.

This clone was seen more than once but under ten times. V gene TRBV7-6 combines with J gene TRBJ1-3; 8 nucleotides agree with TRBD1. V dropped 5 bases and J dropped 3; count of bases not matched to a gene: 3. CDR1 is SGHVS and CDR2 is FNYEAQ in the germline V gene. This CDR3 has 14 residues. The CDR3 protein is CASSMTGVGNTIYF. The CDR3 nucleotides are TGTGCCAGCAGCATGACAGGGGTTGGAAACACCATATATTTT.

The chain carries TRBV7-2 and TRBJ2-7, with D possibly being TRBD2 (7 bases). Trimming shortened V by 5 bases and J by 3 bases, and 14 bases separated the two germline ends. CDR3 size: 14 residues. CDR1 is SGHTA, CDR2 FQGNSA, per germline. The CDR3 DNA reads TGTGCCAGCAGCGTGGGGGGGCTGGACTACGAGCAGTACTTC. Translation gives CASSVGGLDYEQYF.

This clone has more than one count but fewer than ten. This chain joins TRBV7-9 and TRBJ1-1, with D unclear. Germline values: CDR1 SEHNR, CDR2 FQNEAQ (reference sequence). V lost 5 bases and J lost 0, with 7 bases in between. CDR3 length equals 13 residues. The DNA of the CDR3 is TGTGCCAGCAGCGAAACAGTGAACACTGAAGCTTTCTTT. Translating gives CASSETVNTEAFF. Drawing the rest from reference TRBV7-9 and TRBJ1-1, the complete variable domain is DTGVSQNPRHKITKRGQNVTFRCDPISEHNRLYWYRQTLGQGPEFLTYFQNEAQLEKSRLLSDRFSAERPKGSFSTLEIQRTEQGDSAMYLCASSETVNTEAFFGQGTRLTVV.

The rearrangement links TRBV18 to TRBJ1-1; 12 positions agree with TRBD1. The CDR3 has 15 amino acids. Germline-derived CDR1 and CDR2 are KGHSH and LQKENI. Losses at the gene ends were 4 bases for V and 5 bases for J; bases not matched to a gene: 5. The CDR3 spells CASSQVGQGATEAFF. In nucleotides, the CDR3 is TGTGCCAGCTCACAAGTGGGACAGGGGGCAACTGAAGCTTTCTTT. Complete variable domain (other parts from reference TRBV18 and TRBJ1-1): NAGVMQNPRHLVRRRGQEARLRCSPMKGHSHVYWYRQLPEEGLKFMVYLQKENIIDESGMPKERFSAEFPKEGPSILRIQQVVRGDSAAYFCASSQVGQGATEAFFGQGTRLTVV.

V is TRBV18 and J is TRBJ1-2, with D possibly TRBD1 on 5 matching bases. The CDR3 extends over 14 amino acids. Germline CDR1 is KGHSH and CDR2 is LQKENI. V lost 5 bases, J lost 6 bases, and 16 bases lay in between. The CDR3 sequence is CASSGAGYGNGYTF. Here the CDR3 DNA reads TGTGCCAGCTCAGGGGCCGGGTACGGGAATGGCTACACCTTC.

V usage is TRBV10-2 and J usage is TRBJ1-6; 8 positions match TRBD1. Per the germline V gene, CDR1 is WSHSY and CDR2 is SAAADI. Trimming took 3 bases from V and 8 from J; bases not matched to a gene: 6. CDR3 size: 15 residues. The CDR3, as DNA: TGCGCCAGCAGTGAATTGACAGGGGAGGATTCACCCCTCCACTTT. This translates into CASSELTGEDSPLHF.

The rearrangement links TRBV10-1 to TRBJ1-1, with a weak D call TRBD1 (5 bases). CDR1 is WNHNN, CDR2 SYGVQD, per germline (reference sequence). Deletions cut 8 bases from V and 0 bases from J, with 13 bases between. The CDR3 has 14 amino acids. The DNA of the CDR3 is TGCGCCAGCGCCCCGGGGCGAATGAACACTGAAGCTTTCTTT. It yields the protein CASAPGRMNTEAFF.

The chain uses TRBV18 and TRBJ1-1; 9 bases align to TRBD1. J was trimmed by 1 base and V by 3 bases; bases with no gene match: 12. CDR1 KGHSH and CDR2 LQKENI come from the germline V gene. The CDR3 length is 18 residues. The CDR3 DNA reads TGTGCCAGCTCACCGTTCTTAGGGACAGGGATTAGGAACACTGAAGCTTTCTTT. Encoded protein: CASSPFLGTGIRNTEAFF.

In its sample, this clone was seen once. The J gene is TRBJ2-7, the V gene TRBV29-1, with TRBD1 matching 9 bases. CDR1 and CDR2 (germline): SQVTM, ANQGSEA. The CDR3 extends over 13 amino acids. V trimming: 7 bases; J trimming: 3 bases; junction bases outside the gene matches: 7. CDR3 loop: CSASGQGNYEQYF. Here the CDR3 DNA reads TGCAGCGCCAGTGGACAGGGGAACTACGAGCAGTACTTC.

V gene TRBV7-2 combines with J gene TRBJ2-5; no clear D. The CDR3 runs to 12 residues. Germline V gene data show CDR1 as SGHTA and CDR2 as FQGNSA. Deletions cut 5 bases from V and 3 bases from J, with 7 bases between. CDR3 DNA: TGTGCCAGCAGCCCCCTTGAAGAGACCCAGTACTTC. Encoded protein: CASSPLEETQYF.

The rearrangement uses TRBV10-3 and TRBJ1-1, with a weak D call TRBD1 (5 bases). CDR3 length: 13 residues. The germline gives CDR1 ENHRY, CDR2 SYGVKD. Trimming cost V 10 bases and J 0 bases, with 12 bases left between them. Written as DNA, the CDR3 is TGTGCCACCCAGGACAAATTGAACACTGAAGCTTTCTTT. Protein sequence: CATQDKLNTEAFF.

Notes on this clone: Other DNA sequences of this sample code for an identical CDR3. The chain combines TRBV30 with TRBJ1-2; no clear D. From germline, CDR1 is GTSNPN and CDR2 SVGIG (reference sequence). Trimming pared 3 bases from V and 5 bases from J, leaving 4 bases between. CDR3 length: 10 amino acids. The CDR3 DNA is TGTGCCTGGAGGAATTATGGCTACACCTTC. This encodes CAWRNYGYTF.

This clone showed up just once. V gene TRBV29-1 combines with J gene TRBJ1-2; TRBD1 agrees at 8 bases. J lost 4 bases, V lost 2 bases, and 9 bases had no gene match. The V gene's germline CDR1 is SQVTM and CDR2 ANQGSEA. The CDR3 length is 15 residues. CDR3 protein: CSVELGSGGGYGYTF. The CDR3 DNA sequence: TGCAGCGTTGAATTGGGGTCAGGGGGCGGCTATGGCTACACCTTC.

This clone was recorded a few times. Other DNA sequences from this sample encode an identical CDR3 as well. The chain employs TRBV25-1 and TRBJ2-5; D might be TRBD2 (6 bases). Between the trimmed V and J ends, which lost 3 bases and 0 bases, there was a span of 8 bases. Germline lookup yields CDR1 MGHDK and CDR2 SYGVNS. The CDR3 totals 14 residues. CDR3 DNA: TGTGCCAGCAGTGATCGGGACTACCAAGAGACCCAGTACTTC. Amino acid sequence: CASSDRDYQETQYF.

The chain recombines TRBV30 with TRBJ1-2; the match to TRBD1 covers 7 bases. J was trimmed by 5 bases and V by 5 bases; bases with no gene match: 8. Germline V gene lookup returns CDR1 GTSNPN and CDR2 SVGIG (reference sequence). CDR3 length equals 13 residues. DNA of the CDR3: TGTGCCTGGGCCGGGACAGAGACTTATGGCTACACCTTC. Residues: CAWAGTETYGYTF. Full variable domain (remainder filled in from reference TRBV30 and TRBJ1-2): SQTIHQWPATLVQPVGSPLSLECTVEGTSNPNLYWYRQAAGRGLQLLFYSVGIGQISSEVPQNLSASRPQDRQFILSSKKLLLSDSGFYLCAWAGTETYGYTFGSGTRLTVV.

This chain uses TRBV25-1 with TRBJ1-6; D perhaps matches TRBD1 (5 bases). Germline V lookup: CDR1 MGHDK, CDR2 SYGVNS. CDR3 length: 15 residues. V was cut by 5 bases and J by 3 bases, with 11 bases left in between. In DNA form, the CDR3 reads TGTGCCAGCAGTAAAGGCCAGGGCTATAATTCACCCCTCCACTTT. This translates into CASSKGQGYNSPLHF.

The chain joins TRBV6-5 to TRBJ2-3; D possibly corresponds to TRBD2 (5 bases). The CDR3 sequence is 14 residues long. Germline V gives CDR1 MNHEY, CDR2 SVGAGI. With 2 bases removed from V and 6 bases from J, the gap between germline ends came to 12 bases. CDR3 in amino acids: CASSYDYLTDTQYF. CDR3 DNA sequence: TGTGCCAGCAGTTACGACTATTTAACGGATACGCAGTATTTT.

This chain uses TRBV28 with TRBJ1-2, with TRBD1 matching over 8 bases. The germline CDR1 and CDR2 sequences are MDHEN and SYDVKM. V was pared by 8 bases and J by 0 bases, with 8 bases of the junction left unmatched. The CDR3 has 15 residues. CDR3: CASRPTGEANYGYTF. The CDR3 DNA is TGTGCCAGCCGTCCGACAGGGGAAGCTAACTATGGCTACACCTTC.

The chain combines TRBV11-2 with TRBJ2-7; possible D gene TRBD2, 5 bases. The CDR3 length is 16 residues. Trimming took off 5 bases at V and 2 bases at J, with 19 bases between the two ends. From germline, CDR1 is SGHAT and CDR2 FQNNGV. CDR3 DNA sequence: TGTGCCAGCAGCGCCCCTTTGGGAGTTCCTACCTACGAGCAGTACTTC. Its translation is CASSAPLGVPTYEQYF.

This rearrangement joins TRBV5-1 to TRBJ1-2; 7 bases match TRBD1. Per germline, CDR1 SGHRS and CDR2 YFSETQ. V was pared by 2 bases and J by 4 bases, with 8 bases of the junction left unmatched. CDR3 length: 15 amino acids. The CDR3 region has the DNA TGCGCCAGCAGCTTAGGGTTGACAGGGCCCTATGGCTACACCTTC. It encodes CASSLGLTGPYGYTF.

A single count supports this clone. V gene TRBV18 combines with J gene TRBJ2-7, with 9 bases that match TRBD2. Looked up from germline, CDR1 is KGHSH and CDR2 is LQKENI. The CDR3 is 15 amino acids. The ends lost 1 base at V and 5 bases at J; junction bases unmatched: 6. The CDR3 reads CASSPLPSGANEQYF. In nucleotides, the CDR3 is TGTGCCAGCTCACCACTCCCTAGCGGGGCTAACGAGCAGTACTTC.

This chain links TRBV6-5 with TRBJ1-1, with D possibly matching TRBD1 (5 bases). Per the germline V gene, CDR1 is MNHEY and CDR2 is SVGAGI. This CDR3 is built from 13 residues. Between the trimmed V and J ends, which lost 6 bases and 5 bases, there was a span of 13 bases. Here the CDR3 DNA reads TGTGCCAGCAGCCAAATCCGGGGGACTGAAGCTTTCTTT. It specifies CASSQIRGTEAFF.

The chain joins TRBV11-2 to TRBJ1-1; a weak D match, TRBD1 (5 bases). The CDR3 totals 14 residues. Germline lookup yields CDR1 SGHAT and CDR2 FQNNGV. V lost 1 base and J lost 6, with 12 bases in between. CDR3 residues: CASSLAAGIAEAFF. The CDR3 coding sequence is TGTGCCAGCAGCTTAGCGGCAGGGATCGCTGAAGCTTTCTTT.